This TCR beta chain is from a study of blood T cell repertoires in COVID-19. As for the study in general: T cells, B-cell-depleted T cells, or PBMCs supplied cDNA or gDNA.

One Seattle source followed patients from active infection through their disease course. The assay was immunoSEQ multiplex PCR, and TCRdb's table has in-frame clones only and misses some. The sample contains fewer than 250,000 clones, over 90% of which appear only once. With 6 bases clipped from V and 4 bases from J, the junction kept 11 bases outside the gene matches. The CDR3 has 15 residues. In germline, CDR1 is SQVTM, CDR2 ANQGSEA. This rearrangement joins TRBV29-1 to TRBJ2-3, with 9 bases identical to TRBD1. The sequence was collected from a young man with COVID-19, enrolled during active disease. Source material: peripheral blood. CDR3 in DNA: TGCAGCGTATTAGGACAGGGGCAGGCCCCAGATACGCAGTATTTT. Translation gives CSVLGQGQAPDTQYF.